Listed below are T cell receptor beta chains from one sample, sequenced in a study of blood T cell repertoires in COVID-19. TCRdb keeps only in-frame clones here, not all; method: immunoSEQ multiplex PCR. Among about 200,000 clones listed, 80% to 90% were seen once. Sequencing input: peripheral blood. These receptors were taken from a man in his fifties or sixties with acute or convalescent COVID-19. CDR3s include the opening cysteine and the closing phenylalanine or tryptophan. D genes are given only for firm matches. Clone size appears in some rows only: once, few, many, or a class for an expanded clone.

DNA	CDR3	D	J	size	V
TGTGCCAGCAGCCCCCCTAACGTTGCCAAAGAGACCCAGTACTTC	CASSPPNVAKETQYF	NA	TRBJ2-5	NA	TRBV5-4
TGTGCCAGTAGCAGGAAGAATGAGCAGTTCTTC	CASSRKNEQFF	NA	TRBJ2-1	NA	TRBV19
TGTGCCAGCTCCCCCGGGGTACAAGAGACCCAGTACTTC	CASSPGVQETQYF	NA	TRBJ2-5	NA	TRBV18
TGTGCCAGCAGCTTGGCCGGGACAGGGGCAGGAGGGGCCAACGTCCTGACTTTC	CASSLAGTGAGGANVLTF	TRBD1	TRBJ2-6	NA	TRBV5-5
TGTGCCAGCAGGGGAGACAGGGGTGGTTCACCCCTCCACTTT	CASRGDRGGSPLHF	TRBD1	TRBJ1-6	once	TRBV5-6
TGTGCCAGCAGTCTAGCGGGGGGTATCAATGAGCAGTTCTTC	CASSLAGGINEQFF	TRBD2	TRBJ2-1	NA	TRBV6-5
TGTGCCAGCAGTGAAAGGTCCCAGGTGAATCAGCCCCAGCATTTT	CASSERSQVNQPQHF	NA	TRBJ1-5	NA	TRBV2
TGTGCCAGCCGCCCCCTTAGCGATATAGGTGGCTACACCTTC	CASRPLSDIGGYTF	NA	TRBJ1-2	NA	TRBV7-9
TGTGCCAGCAGCTTCACAGGGTCCGGCACAGATACGCAGTATTTT	CASSFTGSGTDTQYF	NA	TRBJ2-3	NA	TRBV5-4
TGTGCCAGCAGTCCCACGGACTTCCGTAGCTCCTATAATTCACCCCTCCACTTT	CASSPTDFRSSYNSPLHF	NA	TRBJ1-6	NA	TRBV6-6
TGTGCCAGCAGCCAATACCAGCAGGGAAATAGCTACACCTTC	CASSQYQQGNSYTF	NA	TRBJ1-2	NA	TRBV4-2
TGTGCCAGCAGTGATGCATTTTCGGGCTATGGCTACACCTTC	CASSDAFSGYGYTF	NA	TRBJ1-2	NA	TRBV25-1
TGTGCCAGCTCGGCGGGCCGTGGGGAGCAGTTCTTC	CASSAGRGEQFF	NA	TRBJ2-1	NA	TRBV18
TGTGCCAGCAGTTCTCCGACAGGGGGCTCTGGAAACACCATATATTTT	CASSSPTGGSGNTIYF	TRBD1	TRBJ1-3	once	TRBV6-5
TGCGCCAGCTCCTCAGGGGACCCGAGGCCTGAAAAACTGTTTTTT	CASSSGDPRPEKLFF	NA	TRBJ1-4	once	TRBV4-1
TGCGCCAGCAGCCAATCCGGCGGGGCCCATCAGCCCCAGCATTTT	CASSQSGGAHQPQHF	NA	TRBJ1-5	once	TRBV4-1
TGCGCCAGCAGCTTAACAGAAAACATTCAGTACTTC	CASSLTENIQYF	NA	TRBJ2-4	NA	TRBV5-1
TGTGCCAGCAGCCCAGGGGGCCTCCTTAGGAACACTGAAGCTTTCTTT	CASSPGGLLRNTEAFF	TRBD1	TRBJ1-1	NA	TRBV7-2
TGCGCCAGCAGAACCGCGACAGGTGTATATTCACCCCTCCACTTT	CASRTATGVYSPLHF	NA	TRBJ1-6	NA	TRBV5-1
TGTGCCAGCAGCCAAAGCGGGTCCCGTAGCAATCAGCCCCAGCATTTT	CASSQSGSRSNQPQHF	NA	TRBJ1-5	NA	TRBV3-1/TRBV3-2
TGTGCCAGCTCACCGGACAGACCCTCTGGAAACACCATATATTTT	CASSPDRPSGNTIYF	NA	TRBJ1-3	NA	TRBV18
TGCGCCAGCAGAAAATGGACAGGGGATCAGCCCCAGCATTTT	CASRKWTGDQPQHF	TRBD1	TRBJ1-5	once	TRBV5-1
TGTGCCAGTAGTATATACAGGGACGATTATGGCTACACCTTC	CASSIYRDDYGYTF	NA	TRBJ1-2	NA	TRBV19
TGCAGCGTAGCGAGGGCTAATGAGCAGTTCTTC	CSVARANEQFF	NA	TRBJ2-1	NA	TRBV29-1
TGTGCCAGCAGCTTACCGGGACGGGGACTGAACACCTATGGCTACACCTTC	CASSLPGRGLNTYGYTF	NA	TRBJ1-2	NA	TRBV7-2
TGTGCCAGCAGGAGGACAGGACTTGCAACTAATGAAAAACTGTTTTTT	CASRRTGLATNEKLFF	TRBD1	TRBJ1-4	many	TRBV2
TGTGCCACCCCACGACGGCCCGGGGGCGGGGAGCTGTTTTTT	CATPRRPGGGELFF	NA	TRBJ2-2	NA	TRBV6-5
TGTGCCAGCAGCCAACGGGGAACGGAGCAGCCCCAGCATTTT	CASSQRGTEQPQHF	NA	TRBJ1-5	NA	TRBV3-1/TRBV3-2
TGTGCCTGGAGTGTACGCCCCCTGAGTGAAGCTATTCGGTATGGCTACACCTTC	CAWSVRPLSEAIRYGYTF	NA	TRBJ1-2	NA	TRBV30
TGTGCCAGCAGCCCAGGGGGCGCGTGGAGAAATCAGCCCCAGCATTTT	CASSPGGAWRNQPQHF	TRBD1	TRBJ1-5	NA	TRBV7-2
TGTGCCAGCAGCGAAACAGGGGGGACTCAGCCCCAGCATTTT	CASSETGGTQPQHF	NA	TRBJ1-5	NA	TRBV21-1
TGTGCCAGCAGCCTCCAGGGCAGAACACGGGCGGGGGAGCTGTTTTTT	CASSLQGRTRAGELFF	NA	TRBJ2-2	NA	TRBV14
TGCGCCAGCAGCCACATCACCTTCAGGGGCGGTGAGACCCAGTACTTC	CASSHITFRGGETQYF	NA	TRBJ2-5	once	TRBV4-1
TGTGCCAGCAGCTTAGGCAGTTCAGTCCAAGAGACCCAGTACTTC	CASSLGSSVQETQYF	NA	TRBJ2-5	once	TRBV11-2
TGTGCCAGCAGCTTACGGGAATCGTACGAGCAGTACTTC	CASSLRESYEQYF	NA	TRBJ2-7	NA	TRBV7-9
TGTGCCATCAGTGATTCTAGCGGGGACGACTCCTACAATGAGCAGTTCTTC	CAISDSSGDDSYNEQFF	TRBD2	TRBJ2-1	NA	TRBV10-3
TGTGCCAGCTCACCAGGGCCCCCAGGGGGCCCTTTCTTT	CASSPGPPGGPFF	TRBD1	TRBJ1-1	NA	TRBV18
TGTGCCAGCAGCTTATACGGAGAGACCCAGTACTTC	CASSLYGETQYF	NA	TRBJ2-5	NA	TRBV7-2
TGTGCCAGCAGCGCCCAGGGTGACTATGGCTACACCTTC	CASSAQGDYGYTF	NA	TRBJ1-2	few	TRBV7-9
TGTGCCAGTAGAAGCACCAACTCTGGAAACACCATATATTTT	CASRSTNSGNTIYF	NA	TRBJ1-3	NA	TRBV19
TGTGCCAGCAGTTACACCGGTTATGGCTACACCTTC	CASSYTGYGYTF	NA	TRBJ1-2	NA	TRBV6-5
TGTGCCCGACCAAAGTGGGGGACAAACAATCAGCCCCAGCATTTT	CARPKWGTNNQPQHF	NA	TRBJ1-5	few	TRBV21-1
TGCGCCAGCAGCTTGGGACAATGGAAGAGCTCCTATAATTCACCCCTCCACTTT	CASSLGQWKSSYNSPLHF	NA	TRBJ1-6	many	TRBV5-1
TGTGCCAGCAGTATTCGACAGGGAGGAAATTCACCCCTCCACTTT	CASSIRQGGNSPLHF	TRBD1	TRBJ1-6	NA	TRBV27
TGTGCCAGCAGCTCGACCCTAGGGGGACCTAGCACAGATACGCAGTATTTT	CASSSTLGGPSTDTQYF	NA	TRBJ2-3	NA	TRBV5-4
TGTGCCTGGAGTGTTTCGCAGAAAGCTTTCTTT	CAWSVSQKAFF	NA	TRBJ1-1	NA	TRBV30
TGTGCCAGCAGCCGACCGGGACAGGGCTCCGAAAAACTGTTTTTT	CASSRPGQGSEKLFF	TRBD1	TRBJ1-4	NA	TRBV7-9
TGTGCCAGCAGTTCCTATCGGGGTGCGGAAGGCTACACCTTC	CASSSYRGAEGYTF	NA	TRBJ1-2	NA	TRBV27
TGTGCCAGCAGCCGACAGGCGGCTGGGGCCAACGTCCTGACTTTC	CASSRQAAGANVLTF	NA	TRBJ2-6	once	TRBV14
TGTGCCAGCGTCAGGGGGCTTCGGAGTGACACTGAAGCTTTCTTT	CASVRGLRSDTEAFF	TRBD1	TRBJ1-1	NA	TRBV5-8
TGTGCCAGCAGCACCACAGGGGGACGCGCTGAAGCTTTCTTT	CASSTTGGRAEAFF	TRBD1	TRBJ1-1	NA	TRBV6-6
TGTGCCAGCAGCCGAGTGGGACAGGGAGTTCCTGAAGCTTTCTTT	CASSRVGQGVPEAFF	TRBD1	TRBJ1-1	NA	TRBV3-1/TRBV3-2
TGCGCCAGCAGCAAGACAGGGGAGGGGGATCAGCCCCAGCATTTT	CASSKTGEGDQPQHF	TRBD1	TRBJ1-5	once	TRBV5-1